These T cell receptor beta chains were read from a single sample in a study of T cell responses to AZD1222 COVID-19 vaccine. The table came from immunoSEQ multiplex PCR; TCRdb's copy has only in-frame clones and leaves some out. The sample contains roughly 80,000 clones, 85% to 90% of which appear only once. The sample here was peripheral blood, taken on day 0 of AZD1222 vaccination. These receptors all stem from an adult in good health. Each CDR3 is given with its conserved first and last residue. The D gene is left open where the match is weak. The size field is filled for only some rows; it gives once, few, many or a size class.

j_gene: TRBJ2-6; d_gene: TRBD1; abundance: -; v_gene: TRBV5-4; CDR3nt: TGTGCCAGCAGCAGTCTGCTGGACAGGGGGCGGGGTGGGGCCAACGTCCTGACTTTC; CDR3aa: CASSSLLDRGRGGANVLTF
j_gene: TRBJ2-3; d_gene: -; abundance: -; v_gene: TRBV5-1; CDR3nt: TGCGCCAGCAGCTATCGGGGGCCTAGCACAGATACGCAGTATTTT; CDR3aa: CASSYRGPSTDTQYF
j_gene: TRBJ1-1; d_gene: TRBD1; abundance: -; v_gene: TRBV7-2; CDR3nt: TGTGCCAGCAGCTTAGGGGGTTACAGGGGTGAAGCTTTCTTT; CDR3aa: CASSLGGYRGEAFF
j_gene: TRBJ1-6; d_gene: -; abundance: -; v_gene: TRBV4-2; CDR3nt: TGTGCCAGCAGCCGAGATAATTCACCCCTCCACTTT; CDR3aa: CASSRDNSPLHF
j_gene: TRBJ2-2; d_gene: -; abundance: -; v_gene: TRBV3-1/TRBV3-2; CDR3nt: TGTGCCAGCAGCCAAGGGCCGGGGCAGAGGAACACCGGGGAGCTGTTTTTT; CDR3aa: CASSQGPGQRNTGELFF
j_gene: TRBJ1-1; d_gene: TRBD1; abundance: -; v_gene: TRBV28; CDR3nt: TGTGCCAGCAGCCGGGGGACAGGGAACACTGAAGCTTTCTTT; CDR3aa: CASSRGTGNTEAFF
j_gene: TRBJ1-5; d_gene: TRBD1; abundance: few; v_gene: TRBV10-2; CDR3nt: TGCGCCACCACGTCATGGGGAACGGGACAGGGCAATCAGCCCCAGCATTTT; CDR3aa: CATTSWGTGQGNQPQHF
j_gene: TRBJ1-2; d_gene: TRBD1; abundance: -; v_gene: TRBV19; CDR3nt: TGTGCCAGTAGTATAGGGTATTTTGGCAGGGGGCTGAAGGACTATGGCTACACCTTC; CDR3aa: CASSIGYFGRGLKDYGYTF
j_gene: TRBJ2-7; d_gene: TRBD1; abundance: -; v_gene: TRBV4-3; CDR3nt: TGCGCCAGCAGCCAAGACGCCGGGACAGGAAGGGGCGAGCAGTACTTC; CDR3aa: CASSQDAGTGRGEQYF
j_gene: TRBJ1-2; d_gene: TRBD1; abundance: -; v_gene: TRBV27; CDR3nt: TGTGCCAGCAGTCCACTAACAGGGGGGTTGCACTATGGCTACACCTTC; CDR3aa: CASSPLTGGLHYGYTF
j_gene: TRBJ1-3; d_gene: TRBD1; abundance: -; v_gene: TRBV25-1; CDR3nt: TGTGCCAGCAGCGAGGGGACAGCGGTTTTTGGAAACACCATATATTTT; CDR3aa: CASSEGTAVFGNTIYF
j_gene: TRBJ1-1; d_gene: -; abundance: -; v_gene: TRBV19; CDR3nt: TGTGCCGATACCAGCCAGCGCGGGGACACTGAAGCTTTCTTT; CDR3aa: CADTSQRGDTEAFF
j_gene: TRBJ2-1; d_gene: TRBD1; abundance: -; v_gene: TRBV4-1; CDR3nt: TGCGCCAGCAGCCGAGGGACAGGGGGATACAATGAGCAGTTCTTC; CDR3aa: CASSRGTGGYNEQFF
j_gene: TRBJ2-5; d_gene: TRBD1; abundance: once; v_gene: TRBV2; CDR3nt: TGTGCCAGCAGTGGGGGACAGACCCAAGAGACCCAGTACTTC; CDR3aa: CASSGGQTQETQYF
j_gene: TRBJ1-1; d_gene: -; abundance: -; v_gene: TRBV28; CDR3nt: TGTGCCAGCAGTATTGGACAGCTGAACACTGAAGCTTTCTTT; CDR3aa: CASSIGQLNTEAFF
j_gene: TRBJ1-1; d_gene: TRBD1; abundance: once; v_gene: TRBV6-5; CDR3nt: TGTGCCAGCAGTCCAGGGGGGTTCAACACTGAAGCTTTCTTT; CDR3aa: CASSPGGFNTEAFF
j_gene: TRBJ1-4; d_gene: -; abundance: -; v_gene: TRBV2; CDR3nt: TGTGCCAGCGGGCAGACCGTTGAAAAACTGTTTTTT; CDR3aa: CASGQTVEKLFF
j_gene: TRBJ1-6; d_gene: -; abundance: -; v_gene: TRBV5-4; CDR3nt: TGTGCCAGTTCCGGGCGGGGCCCGGATTCTAATTCACCCCTCCACTTT; CDR3aa: CASSGRGPDSNSPLHF
j_gene: TRBJ1-1; d_gene: -; abundance: -; v_gene: TRBV11-2; CDR3nt: TGTGCCAGCAGCTTAGGATTTGGGGGGACTGAAGCTTTCTTT; CDR3aa: CASSLGFGGTEAFF
j_gene: TRBJ2-3; d_gene: TRBD2; abundance: few; v_gene: TRBV25-1; CDR3nt: TGTGCCAGCAGTTGGGACCAGGGAGGGGCAGATACGCAGTATTTT; CDR3aa: CASSWDQGGADTQYF
j_gene: TRBJ1-5; d_gene: -; abundance: -; v_gene: TRBV27; CDR3nt: TGTGCCAGCAGTTTATCGGTCGGAGATTATAGCAATCAGCCCCAGCATTTT; CDR3aa: CASSLSVGDYSNQPQHF
j_gene: TRBJ1-2; d_gene: TRBD1; abundance: medium-sized; v_gene: TRBV5-1; CDR3nt: TGCGCCAGCAGTAACCACAGGGGGGGCGGCTACACCTTC; CDR3aa: CASSNHRGGGYTF
j_gene: TRBJ1-2; d_gene: TRBD1; abundance: -; v_gene: TRBV5-6; CDR3nt: TGTGCCAGCAGCTTGTCTAGGACAGGGGTCTATGGCTACACCTTC; CDR3aa: CASSLSRTGVYGYTF
j_gene: TRBJ2-7; d_gene: -; abundance: many; v_gene: TRBV7-3; CDR3nt: TGTGCCAGCAGCCTAGGGGGGCCCTACGAGCAGTACTTC; CDR3aa: CASSLGGPYEQYF
j_gene: TRBJ2-3; d_gene: TRBD2; abundance: -; v_gene: TRBV5-4; CDR3nt: TGTGCCAGCAGTCAGGGGACTAGCGTAGGAGATACGCAGTATTTT; CDR3aa: CASSQGTSVGDTQYF
j_gene: TRBJ1-4; d_gene: -; abundance: once; v_gene: TRBV7-6; CDR3nt: TGTGCCAGCAGCTTAGTTGGTCAGGGAATTGAAAAACTGTTTTTT; CDR3aa: CASSLVGQGIEKLFF
j_gene: TRBJ1-2; d_gene: TRBD1; abundance: -; v_gene: TRBV3-1/TRBV3-2; CDR3nt: TGTGCCAGCAGCCAGCATGGGACAGTCCCTGGCTACACCTTC; CDR3aa: CASSQHGTVPGYTF
j_gene: TRBJ1-5; d_gene: -; abundance: once; v_gene: TRBV7-2; CDR3nt: TGTGCCAGCAGCGAGGGGGGAGGGGGATATAGCAATCAGCCCCAGCATTTT; CDR3aa: CASSEGGGGYSNQPQHF
j_gene: TRBJ2-7; d_gene: -; abundance: -; v_gene: TRBV9; CDR3nt: TGTGCCAGCAGCGGAAATGCCTACGAGCAGTACTTC; CDR3aa: CASSGNAYEQYF
j_gene: TRBJ2-7; d_gene: -; abundance: -; v_gene: TRBV11-3; CDR3nt: TGTGCCAGCAGCGAACGGGACGGGACCTACGAGCAGTACTTC; CDR3aa: CASSERDGTYEQYF
j_gene: TRBJ1-2; d_gene: TRBD1; abundance: -; v_gene: TRBV27; CDR3nt: TGTGCCAGCAGGGGACAGGGGACACCTAACTATGGCTACACCTTC; CDR3aa: CASRGQGTPNYGYTF
j_gene: TRBJ1-3; d_gene: -; abundance: -; v_gene: TRBV6-1; CDR3nt: TGTGCCAGCAGTGAAGTCGACCGTAGAAACTCTGGAAACACCATATATTTT; CDR3aa: CASSEVDRRNSGNTIYF
j_gene: TRBJ2-1; d_gene: -; abundance: -; v_gene: TRBV5-8; CDR3nt: TGTGCCAGCAGCTTAGGGCTCTGGCAGGAGCAGTTCTTC; CDR3aa: CASSLGLWQEQFF
j_gene: TRBJ1-4; d_gene: -; abundance: -; v_gene: TRBV15; CDR3nt: TGTGCCACCAACCTTAGACAGGTTAATGAAAAACTGTTTTTT; CDR3aa: CATNLRQVNEKLFF
j_gene: TRBJ2-3; d_gene: TRBD1; abundance: -; v_gene: TRBV9; CDR3nt: TGTGCCAGCAGCTTACGACAGGGGGCCACAGATACGCAGTATTTT; CDR3aa: CASSLRQGATDTQYF
j_gene: TRBJ2-7; d_gene: -; abundance: -; v_gene: TRBV19; CDR3nt: TGTGCCAGTAGTATCAGCAGGGAGCGCGAGCAGTACTTC; CDR3aa: CASSISREREQYF
j_gene: TRBJ1-4; d_gene: TRBD1; abundance: -; v_gene: TRBV28; CDR3nt: TGTGCCAGCAGTTTATCGGGACAGGGGTTACGAAAACTGTTTTTT; CDR3aa: CASSLSGQGLRKLFF
j_gene: TRBJ2-2; d_gene: -; abundance: -; v_gene: TRBV5-5; CDR3nt: TGTGCCAGCAGCTTGGACAGTGACACCGGGGAGCTGTTTTTT; CDR3aa: CASSLDSDTGELFF
j_gene: TRBJ1-2; d_gene: TRBD1; abundance: -; v_gene: TRBV4-2; CDR3nt: TGTGCCAGCAGCCAAGTGACAGGGGGCAATGGCTACACCTTC; CDR3aa: CASSQVTGGNGYTF
j_gene: TRBJ2-1; d_gene: TRBD2; abundance: -; v_gene: TRBV5-1; CDR3nt: TGCGCCAGCATGGGCGGGAGGAATGAGCAGTTCTTC; CDR3aa: CASMGGRNEQFF
j_gene: TRBJ2-1; d_gene: -; abundance: once; v_gene: TRBV30; CDR3nt: TGTGCCTGGATCTGGCAGGGGTCCTACAATGAGCAGTTCTTC; CDR3aa: CAWIWQGSYNEQFF